These 27 T cell receptor beta chains were sequenced from one sample in a study of T-cell memory formation after mild COVID-19. One entry per CDR3 protein results from TCRdb running MiXCR on the 5' RACE reads. The sample lists fewer than 450,000 distinct CDR3 sequences; around a fifth were seen once. Input material: PBMCs or a T cell subset sorted from them (not recorded which). The receptors were sampled from an adult woman who had mild COVID-19 (a few samples of this study predate the infection). Cell type and time point are not known.

This clonotype was recorded only once. The gene calls are TRBV20-1 and TRBJ1-1, with D unresolved. The ends were cut back, 6 bases at V and 1 base at J, with 12 bases in the middle. Germline CDR1 reads DFQATT; CDR2 reads SNEGSKA (reference sequence). The CDR3 consists of 13 residues. The CDR3 here is CSAYAHWNTEAFF. In nucleotides, the CDR3 is TGCAGTGCCTACGCCCACTGGAACACTGAAGCTTTCTTT.

The chain is built from TRBV29-1 and TRBJ2-7, with D possibly TRBD2 on 6 matching bases. The CDR3 covers 13 residues. V was cut by 3 bases and J by 2 bases, with 11 bases left in between. Per germline, CDR1 SQVTM and CDR2 ANQGSEA. The CDR3 loop is CSVEHGGTYEQYF. CDR3 coding DNA: TGCAGCGTTGAGCATGGGGGGACCTACGAGCAGTACTTC.

The chain links TRBV7-2 to TRBJ2-1; TRBD1 matches at 7 bases. J was trimmed by 8 bases and V by 1 base; bases with no gene match: 8. From germline, CDR1 is SGHTA and CDR2 FQGNSA. The CDR3 is 15 residues long. The chain's CDR3 is CASSLGQGFRYEQFF. The CDR3 DNA follows: TGTGCCAGCAGCTTAGGACAGGGATTTAGGTATGAGCAGTTCTTC. The whole variable domain, filled in from reference TRBV7-2 and TRBJ2-1, reads GAGVSQSPSNKVTEKGKDVELRCDPISGHTALYWYRQSLGQGLEFLIYFQGNSAPDKSGLPSDRFSAERTGGSVSTLTIQRTQQEDSAVYLCASSLGQGFRYEQFFGPGTRLTVL.

This clonotype was seen a few times. The chain carries TRBV2 and TRBJ2-3; no firm D call. Germline lookup yields CDR1 SNHLY and CDR2 FYNNEI. The CDR3 runs to 14 residues. The germline V and J ends were trimmed by 6 bases and 0 bases, with 10 bases remaining between them. CDR3 in DNA: TGTGCCAGCAGAACCAGGAGAAGCACAGATACGCAGTATTTT. Residues: CASRTRRSTDTQYF. The variable domain in full, with the rest retrieved from reference TRBV2 and TRBJ2-3, is EPEVTQTPSHQVTQMGQEVILRCVPISNHLYFYWYRQILGQKVEFLVSFYNNEISEKSEIFDDQFSVERPDGSNFTLKIRSTKLEDSAMYFCASRTRRSTDTQYFGPGTRLTVL.

The CDR3: CASSLVGTVNNEQFF. CDR3 DNA: TGTGCCAGCAGTTTAGTCGGGACAGTAAACAATGAGCAGTTCTTC. The rearrangement links TRBV12-3 or TRBV12-4 to TRBJ2-1; 7 bases match TRBD1. CDR3 size: 15 residues. The trim removed 1 base at V and 5 bases at J, leaving 5 bases unmatched.

V and J are TRBV24-1 and TRBJ2-7, with a tentative D call TRBD1 (6 bases). The CDR3 length is 11 residues. V gave up 12 bases and J gave up 3 bases, with 11 bases separating them. The germline CDR1 and CDR2 sequences are KGHDR and SFDVKD. CDR3 sequence (DNA): TGTGCCGTCTCCAGGGGCTACGAGCAGTACTTC. Residues: CAVSRGYEQYF.

This clonotype was observed a few times. The J gene is TRBJ2-7, the V gene TRBV29-1; TRBD1 is a possible D gene (7 bases). The CDR3 spans 12 residues. Germline V gene lookup returns CDR1 SQVTM and CDR2 ANQGSEA. Trimming pared 6 bases from V and 7 bases from J, leaving 16 bases between. CDR3 sequence reads: CSVLAGGGEQYF. The CDR3 DNA reads as TGCAGCGTACTAGCAGGGGGTGGGGAGCAGTACTTC.

This clonotype was counted between two and nine times. V and J are TRBV5-6 and TRBJ2-5; 11 nucleotides align to TRBD2. This CDR3 comprises 18 residues. The trim removed 2 bases at V and 0 bases at J, leaving 9 bases unmatched. CDR1 and CDR2 from the germline V gene are SGHDT and YYEEEE. CDR3 sequence reads: CASSFRLAGTWYQETQYF. CDR3 nucleotides: TGTGCCAGCAGCTTCAGACTAGCGGGAACCTGGTACCAAGAGACCCAGTACTTC.

This clonotype was counted many times. J is TRBJ2-6 and V is TRBV6-2 or TRBV6-3; the D gene is possibly TRBD2 (6 bases). Trimming removed 2 bases from V and 0 bases from J, with 11 bases in between. This CDR3 contains 17 residues. In germline, CDR1 is MNHEY, CDR2 SVGEGT. The CDR3 DNA reads as TGTGCCAGCAGTTACGGAGGGAGTGCCTCTGGGGCCAACGTCCTGACTTTC. Its protein product is CASSYGGSASGANVLTF.

Ten or more counts support this clonotype. The chain uses TRBV9 and TRBJ1-5; TRBD1 aligns across 12 bases. With 4 bases clipped from V and 7 bases from J, the junction kept 3 bases outside the gene matches. CDR1 and CDR2 from the germline V gene are SGDLS and YYNGEE. The CDR3 covers 14 residues. CDR3 protein: CASSPGTGGQPQHF. DNA for the CDR3: TGTGCCAGCAGCCCCGGGACAGGGGGCCAGCCCCAGCATTTT.

This clonotype appeared many times. The gene calls are TRBV6-5 and TRBJ1-6; D remains ambiguous. This CDR3 spans 12 amino acids. In germline, CDR1 is MNHEY, CDR2 SVGAGI. Trimming shortened V by 6 bases and J by 13 bases, and 13 bases separated the two germline ends. The CDR3 protein is CASRPSNGPLHF. DNA for the CDR3: TGTGCCAGCAGACCCTCAAACGGCCCCCTCCACTTT.

This clonotype was recorded many times. The chain couples TRBV5-1 to TRBJ2-1; D uncertain. The CDR3 is 15 residues long. The germline CDR1 and CDR2 sequences are SGHRS and YFSETQ. Between the trimmed V and J ends, which lost 1 base and 2 bases, there was a span of 10 bases. The CDR3 nucleotides are TGCGCCAGCAGCTTGCCTAGGGTGACCTACAATGAGCAGTTCTTC. This sequence encodes CASSLPRVTYNEQFF.

In this sample, this clonotype turned up a few times. The junction departs from germline at one end; a sequencing error may be responsible. The chain has TRBV5-6 and TRBJ2-1; a possible D gene is TRBD2 (5 bases). The germline gives CDR1 SGHDT, CDR2 YYEEEE. The CDR3 spans 14 residues. The CDR3 region is CASRDGPAANEQLF. In nucleotides, the CDR3 is TGTGCCAGCAGAGATGGACCAGCGGCCAATGAGCAGCTCTTC.

This clonotype was seen more than once but under ten times. The chain recombines TRBV7-8 with TRBJ1-1, with D uncertain. V gave up 3 bases and J gave up 5 bases, with 13 bases separating them. There are 14 residues in the CDR3. Germline-derived CDR1 and CDR2 are SGHVS and FQNEAQ. CDR3 protein: CASSFKDRRTEAFF. In nucleotides, the CDR3 is TGTGCCAGCAGCTTCAAGGATCGGAGGACTGAAGCTTTCTTT.

This clonotype was seen a few times. The chain combines TRBV7-9 with TRBJ2-7, with D unclear. Trimming took off 4 bases at V and 5 bases at J, with 15 bases between the two ends. The CDR3 has 14 residues. In germline, CDR1 is SEHNR, CDR2 FQNEAQ (reference sequence). The CDR3, as DNA: TGTGCCAGCAGCTCTCTTAAGGGCAGGAACGAGCAGTACTTC. This sequence encodes CASSSLKGRNEQYF.

The chain is built from TRBV24-1 and TRBJ1-1, with 10 bases lining up with TRBD1. The CDR3 runs 17 residues. V was pared by 2 bases and J by 6 bases, with 11 bases of the junction left unmatched. Germline assignment: CDR1 KGHDR and CDR2 SFDVKD. As DNA, the CDR3 is TGTGCCACCAGTGATTCCCGATGGACAGGGGGGTTCGCTGAAGCTTTCTTT. This gives the protein CATSDSRWTGGFAEAFF.

The chain is built from TRBV5-5 and TRBJ2-5; D could derive from TRBD1 or TRBD2 (6 bases each). This CDR3 comprises 16 residues. Germline loops: CDR1 SGHKS, CDR2 YYEKEE (reference sequence). The germline V and J ends were trimmed by 0 bases and 5 bases, with 17 bases remaining between them. The CDR3 sequence is CASSLGVIGGRETQYF. The CDR3 coding sequence is TGTGCCAGCAGCTTGGGGGTGATTGGGGGGCGTGAGACCCAGTACTTC.

This clonotype turned up a few times. The chain recombines TRBV7-9 with TRBJ1-3, with D unclear. The V end lost 1 base, the J end lost 8 bases, and 6 bases lay between the germline ends. The CDR3 extends over 12 amino acids. CDR1 and CDR2 (germline): SEHNR, FQNEAQ (reference sequence). The DNA of the CDR3 is TGTGCCAGCAGCTTAGTTGCCGACACCATATATTTT. Translating gives CASSLVADTIYF.

The V and J genes are TRBV12-3 or TRBV12-4 and TRBJ1-5, with D possibly matching TRBD1 (5 bases). V shed 6 bases and J shed 8 bases, with 17 bases lying between them. The CDR3 contains 14 residues. The CDR3 nucleotides read TGTGCCAGCAGCAAACCGGGACTCCAGAAGCCCCAGCATTTT. Translation: CASSKPGLQKPQHF.

This chain links TRBV7-9 with TRBJ1-2; D not resolved. V lost 0 bases and J lost 4, with 12 bases in between. The CDR3 loop spans 15 amino acids. Germline V gene sequence: CDR1 SEHNR, CDR2 FQNEAQ (reference sequence). For the CDR3, the DNA is TGTGCCAGCAGCTTAGCGACGGGAGGGATCTATGGCTACACCTTC. As protein: CASSLATGGIYGYTF.

The chain employs TRBV6-2 or TRBV6-3 and TRBJ2-3; D perhaps matches TRBD1 (6 bases). With 2 bases removed from V and 0 bases from J, the gap between germline ends came to 15 bases. CDR1 and CDR2 from the germline V gene are MNHEY and SVGEGT. The CDR3 extends over 17 amino acids. The CDR3 DNA sequence: TGTGCCAGCAGTTACAAACAGGGAAGAATTAGCACAGATACGCAGTATTTT. Translating gives CASSYKQGRISTDTQYF.

This chain uses TRBV24-1 with TRBJ2-1, with 15 nucleotides matching TRBD2. The CDR3 totals 18 residues. The germline V gene has CDR1 KGHDR and CDR2 SFDVKD. The V gene end was trimmed by 3 bases and the J gene end by 8 bases; junction bases not matched to a gene: 10. CDR3 sequence reads: CATSDHEGLAGGIYEQFF. CDR3 coding DNA: TGTGCCACCAGTGATCATGAGGGACTAGCGGGGGGCATTTATGAGCAGTTCTTC.

This clonotype was found a few times. This chain connects TRBV5-1 to TRBJ2-3; 14 bases match TRBD2. V shed 3 bases, J shed 2 bases, and the junction held 8 bases outside the gene matches. The CDR3 is made up of 18 amino acids. The germline V gene encodes CDR1 SGHRS and CDR2 YFSETQ. CDR3 DNA: TGCGCCAGCAGCTCGGGACTAGCGGGAGCGGCGGACACAGATACGCAGTATTTT. It specifies CASSSGLAGAADTDTQYF.

In this sample, this clonotype turned up a few times. The chain uses TRBV20-1 and TRBJ1-5; weak D call: TRBD1 (5 bases). Germline CDR1 and CDR2: DFQATT and SNEGSKA (reference sequence). Trimming pared 4 bases from V and 0 bases from J, leaving 16 bases between. The CDR3 runs to 16 residues. The CDR3 sequence: CSAIVAGHYSNQPQHF. CDR3 coding DNA: TGCAGTGCTATTGTGGCCGGACATTATAGCAATCAGCCCCAGCATTTT.

V is TRBV9 and J is TRBJ2-1, with 7 bases matching TRBD1. The V gene's germline CDR1 is SGDLS and CDR2 YYNGEE. With 4 bases clipped from V and 6 bases from J, the junction kept 10 bases outside the gene matches. This CDR3 has 15 residues. CDR3 region: CASSTSTGWVNEQFF. CDR3 in DNA: TGTGCCAGCAGCACCTCGACAGGGTGGGTCAATGAGCAGTTCTTC.

The chain couples TRBV29-1 to TRBJ2-1; D call uncertain. The germline gives CDR1 SQVTM, CDR2 ANQGSEA. V was cut by 6 bases and J by 8 bases, with 14 bases left in between. The CDR3 length is 12 residues. The CDR3 spells CSVGRSLDEQFF. CDR3 DNA: TGCAGCGTCGGGCGCAGCTTGGATGAGCAGTTCTTC.

This clonotype was seen a few times. This chain connects TRBV7-8 to TRBJ1-1, with a tentative D call TRBD1 (6 bases). Trimming pared 1 base from V and 1 base from J, leaving 10 bases between. The CDR3 totals 15 residues. Germline V gene lookup returns CDR1 SGHVS and CDR2 FQNEAQ. In DNA form, the CDR3 reads TGTGCCAGCAGCTTAGTGGCCAGGGGGAACACTGAAGCTTTCTTT. It specifies CASSLVARGNTEAFF.